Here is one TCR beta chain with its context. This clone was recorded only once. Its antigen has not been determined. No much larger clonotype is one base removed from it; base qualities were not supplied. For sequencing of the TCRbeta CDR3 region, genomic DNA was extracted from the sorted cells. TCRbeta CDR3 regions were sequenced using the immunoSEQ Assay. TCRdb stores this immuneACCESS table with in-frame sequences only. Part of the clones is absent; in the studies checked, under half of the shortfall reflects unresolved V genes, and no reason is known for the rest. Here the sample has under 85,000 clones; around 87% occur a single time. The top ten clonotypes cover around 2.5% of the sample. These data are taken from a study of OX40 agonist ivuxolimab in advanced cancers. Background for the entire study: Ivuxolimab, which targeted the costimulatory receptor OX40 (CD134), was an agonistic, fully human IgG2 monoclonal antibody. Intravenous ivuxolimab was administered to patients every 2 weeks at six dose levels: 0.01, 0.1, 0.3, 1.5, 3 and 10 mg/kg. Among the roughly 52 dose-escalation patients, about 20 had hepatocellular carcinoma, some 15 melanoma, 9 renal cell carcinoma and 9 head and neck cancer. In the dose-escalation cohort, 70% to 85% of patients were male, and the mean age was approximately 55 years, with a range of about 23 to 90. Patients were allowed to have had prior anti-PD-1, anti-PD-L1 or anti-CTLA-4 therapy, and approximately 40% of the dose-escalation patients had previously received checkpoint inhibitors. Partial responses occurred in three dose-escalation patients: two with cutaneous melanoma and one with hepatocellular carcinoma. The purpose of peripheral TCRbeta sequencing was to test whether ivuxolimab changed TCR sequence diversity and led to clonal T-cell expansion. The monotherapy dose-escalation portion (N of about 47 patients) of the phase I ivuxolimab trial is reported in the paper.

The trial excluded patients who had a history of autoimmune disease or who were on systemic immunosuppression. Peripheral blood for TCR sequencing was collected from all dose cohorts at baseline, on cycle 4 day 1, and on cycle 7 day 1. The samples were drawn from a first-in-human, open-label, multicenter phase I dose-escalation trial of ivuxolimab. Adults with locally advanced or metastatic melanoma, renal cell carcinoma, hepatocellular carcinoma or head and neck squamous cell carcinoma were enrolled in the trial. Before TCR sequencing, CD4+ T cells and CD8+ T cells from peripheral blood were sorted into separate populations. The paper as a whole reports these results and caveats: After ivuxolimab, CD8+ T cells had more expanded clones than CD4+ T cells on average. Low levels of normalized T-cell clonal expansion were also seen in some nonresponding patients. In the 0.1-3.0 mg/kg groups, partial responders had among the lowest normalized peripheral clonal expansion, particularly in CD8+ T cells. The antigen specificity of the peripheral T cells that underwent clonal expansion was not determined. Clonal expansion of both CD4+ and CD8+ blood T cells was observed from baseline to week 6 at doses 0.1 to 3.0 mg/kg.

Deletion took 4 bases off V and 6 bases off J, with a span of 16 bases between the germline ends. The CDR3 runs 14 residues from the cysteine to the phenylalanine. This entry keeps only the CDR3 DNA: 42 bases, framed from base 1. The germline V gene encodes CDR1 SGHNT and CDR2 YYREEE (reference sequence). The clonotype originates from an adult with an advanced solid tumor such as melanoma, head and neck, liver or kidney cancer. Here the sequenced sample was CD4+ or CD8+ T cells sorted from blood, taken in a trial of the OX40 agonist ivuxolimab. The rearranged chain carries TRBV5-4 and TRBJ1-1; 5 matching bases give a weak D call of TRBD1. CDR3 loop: CASSPPREGAEAFF. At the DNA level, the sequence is TGTGCCAGCAGCCCACCCAGGGAAGGGGCTGAAGCTTTCTTT.